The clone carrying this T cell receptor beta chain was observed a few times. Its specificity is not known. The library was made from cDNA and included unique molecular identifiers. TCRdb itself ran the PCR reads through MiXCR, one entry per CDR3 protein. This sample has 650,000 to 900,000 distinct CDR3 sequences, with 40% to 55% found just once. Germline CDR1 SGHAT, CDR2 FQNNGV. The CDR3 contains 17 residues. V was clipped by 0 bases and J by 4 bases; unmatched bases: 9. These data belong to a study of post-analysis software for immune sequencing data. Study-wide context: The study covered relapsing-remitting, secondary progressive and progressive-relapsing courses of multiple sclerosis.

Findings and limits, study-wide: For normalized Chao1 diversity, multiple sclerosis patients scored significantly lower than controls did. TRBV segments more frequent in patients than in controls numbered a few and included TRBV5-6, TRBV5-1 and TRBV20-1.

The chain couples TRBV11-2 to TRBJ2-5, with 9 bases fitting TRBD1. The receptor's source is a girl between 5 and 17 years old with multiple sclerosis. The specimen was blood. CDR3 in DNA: TGTGCCAGCAGCTTAGACGTGTGGGGACAGGGCGTAGAGACCCAGTACTTC. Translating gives CASSLDVWGQGVETQYF.